The rows below give T cell receptor beta chains drawn from one sample of a study of blood T cell repertoires in COVID-19. TCRdb keeps only in-frame clones here, not all; method: immunoSEQ multiplex PCR. Among 240,000 or so clones listed, around 84% were seen once. The sequenced material came from peripheral blood. The receptors stem from a woman between 18 and 30 years old with acute or convalescent COVID-19. Both conserved end residues are part of each CDR3. The order of the fields is V gene, CDR3 protein.

>TRBV11-1
CASSLIAGGPVYEQYF
>TRBV3-1/TRBV3-2
CASSQENYKYNEQFF
>TRBV7-2
CASSLLAPSYEQYF
>TRBV5-1
CASSPRPGLAARLSTDTQYF
>TRBV28
CASSLRGTDWTEAFF
>TRBV2
CASSLRNTEAFF
>TRBV14
CASSQERDIGAFF
>TRBV18
CASSPTGVRVGTNEKLFF
>TRBV2
CASRGTGLVQETQYF
>TRBV14
CANKIWNSFVNYEQYF
>TRBV7-2
CASSLLAGVADTQYF
>TRBV30
CAWTSGGQATGLGYEQYF
>TRBV4-1
CASSQPGQIWGYTF
>TRBV7-9
CASSPPAQGSEKLFF
>TRBV16
CASSPRRGVNEKLFF
>TRBV2
CASSEGQGVIYGYTF
>TRBV6-1
CASSVKGQGDNQPQHF
>TRBV7-2
CASSFHSGYTGELFF
>TRBV4-3
CASSQLASEAVSSYNEQFF
>TRBV7-9
CASSPTGGFNEKLFF
>TRBV23-1
CASRRQWSSYNSPLHF
>TRBV11-2
CASSLDARKGYNSPLHF
>TRBV6-2/TRBV6-3
CASSSGTTNTGELFF
>TRBV4-3
CASSQGVAEETQYF
>TRBV7-6
CASSLGTSGRAVGYNEQFF
>TRBV6-6
CASSLGTGYGYTF
>TRBV29-1
CSVGRTLGNTEAFF
>TRBV27
CASSLWGQGSEKLFF
>TRBV6-1
CASSEAGRGHREQYF
>TRBV12-3/TRBV12-4
CASSSRQGRGYTF
>TRBV28
CASRWTGRNTEAFF
>TRBV28
CATWSVNTEAFF
>TRBV15
CATSRDVGGPYEQYF
>TRBV29-1
CSVGVLGGWGETQYF
>TRBV19
CASSPSGGGYEQYF
>TRBV5-1
CASSLPVGGKTQYF
>TRBV6-1
CASAAGGVDTQYF
>TRBV4-3
CASSQVLAGVNIQYF
>TRBV2
CAGKRETEAFF
>TRBV21-1
CAITDRGRETQYF
>TRBV5-5
CASSFVGSQETQYF
>TRBV24-1
CATSDSGTGRRGYTF
>TRBV7-6
CASSLSGGNEQFF
>TRBV5-5
CASSLGSGWTGELFF
>TRBV6-5
CASSYSIGGNEKLFF
>TRBV27
CASRGTSGSVYEQYF
>TRBV6-5
CASRSGLAGLEQYF
>TRBV6-6
CASSKQGSSGNTIYF
>TRBV5-1
CASSLWGRTEAFF
>TRBV4-3
CASSQEQGVAGANVLTF
>TRBV7-6
CASSLGSGLQETQYF